A selection of T cell receptor beta chains follows, all from one sample in a study of vaccination and CD4 T cells after COVID-19. These receptors have no identified antigens. TCRdb itself ran the PCR reads through MiXCR, one entry per CDR3 protein. Of some 21,000 distinct CDR3 sequences in the sample, roughly two fifths were seen once. Source: CD4+ T cells from blood, cultured in vitro, taken before SARS-CoV-2 vaccination. All receptors come from a human donor who received a COVID-19 vaccine. Each CDR3 is given with its conserved first and last residue. A D gene is named only where the DNA matches it firmly. Part of the rows lack a size; the others show once, few, many or a class for expanded clones.

V gene: TRBV20-1
J gene: TRBJ1-2
clone size: -
D gene: -
CDR3 protein: CSARVLRSPYGYTF
CDR3 DNA: TGCAGTGCTAGAGTTCTTAGGTCTCCCTATGGCTACACCTTC

V gene: TRBV12-3/TRBV12-4
J gene: TRBJ2-7
clone size: -
D gene: -
CDR3 protein: CASSRRSVHEQYF
CDR3 DNA: TGTGCCAGCAGCCGACGAAGTGTACACGAGCAGTACTTC

V gene: TRBV10-1
J gene: TRBJ2-7
clone size: -
D gene: -
CDR3 protein: CASSESANSYEQYF
CDR3 DNA: TGCGCCAGCAGTGAGTCGGCCAACTCCTACGAGCAGTACTTC

V gene: TRBV10-3
J gene: TRBJ1-1
clone size: -
D gene: -
CDR3 protein: CAISMVGNTEAFF
CDR3 DNA: TGTGCCATCAGTATGGTCGGGAACACTGAAGCTTTCTTT

V gene: TRBV27
J gene: TRBJ1-1
clone size: few
D gene: TRBD1
CDR3 protein: CASSGKTTNDRGTGFNTEAFF
CDR3 DNA: TGTGCCAGCAGTGGGAAGACCACCAACGACAGGGGGACAGGGTTTAACACTGAAGCTTTCTTT

V gene: TRBV27
J gene: TRBJ2-3
clone size: few
D gene: -
CDR3 protein: CASSFLGVSTDTQYF
CDR3 DNA: TGTGCCAGCAGTTTCCTGGGGGTCAGCACAGATACGCAGTATTTT

V gene: TRBV10-1
J gene: TRBJ1-6
clone size: few
D gene: -
CDR3 protein: CASSESGLNSPLHF
CDR3 DNA: TGCGCCAGCAGTGAGTCGGGACTGAATTCACCCCTCCACTTT

V gene: TRBV12-3/TRBV12-4
J gene: TRBJ1-1
clone size: few
D gene: -
CDR3 protein: CASSLFEGRSEAFF
CDR3 DNA: TGTGCCAGCAGTTTATTCGAGGGGAGGTCTGAAGCTTTCTTT

V gene: TRBV29-1
J gene: TRBJ2-3
clone size: few
D gene: -
CDR3 protein: CSVNRISTDTQYF
CDR3 DNA: TGCAGCGTAAACAGGATCAGCACAGATACGCAGTATTTT

V gene: TRBV27
J gene: TRBJ1-6
clone size: -
D gene: TRBD1
CDR3 protein: CASSLGQINSPLHF
CDR3 DNA: TGTGCCAGCAGTTTGGGACAGATCAATTCACCCCTCCACTTT

V gene: TRBV21-1
J gene: TRBJ1-1
clone size: -
D gene: -
CDR3 protein: CASSWVARLNTEAFF
CDR3 DNA: TGTGCCAGCAGCTGGGTGGCACGGTTGAACACTGAAGCTTTCTTT

V gene: TRBV6-1
J gene: TRBJ1-2
clone size: -
D gene: -
CDR3 protein: CASRFRRDSNYGYTF
CDR3 DNA: TGTGCCAGCAGATTCCGTCGGGACTCTAACTATGGCTACACCTTC

V gene: TRBV5-4
J gene: TRBJ2-3
clone size: -
D gene: TRBD2
CDR3 protein: CASSLPGGLAGYTQYF
CDR3 DNA: TGTGCCAGCAGCTTGCCGGGGGGACTAGCGGGGTATACGCAGTATTTT

V gene: TRBV19
J gene: TRBJ2-1
clone size: -
D gene: -
CDR3 protein: CASSLRGQYNEQFF
CDR3 DNA: TGTGCCAGTAGTTTGCGGGGCCAATACAATGAGCAGTTCTTC

V gene: TRBV5-4
J gene: TRBJ1-1
clone size: -
D gene: -
CDR3 protein: CASGLAGSAEAFF
CDR3 DNA: TGTGCCAGCGGCTTAGCGGGCTCTGCTGAAGCTTTCTTT

V gene: TRBV5-1
J gene: TRBJ2-2
clone size: few
D gene: -
CDR3 protein: CASSLGGANTGELFF
CDR3 DNA: TGCGCCAGCAGCTTAGGGGGAGCGAACACCGGGGAGCTGTTTTTT

V gene: TRBV10-3
J gene: TRBJ1-2
clone size: few
D gene: -
CDR3 protein: CAISDGGDYGYTF
CDR3 DNA: TGTGCCATCAGTGATGGGGGGGACTATGGCTACACCTTC

V gene: TRBV24-1
J gene: TRBJ2-5
clone size: few
D gene: TRBD2
CDR3 protein: CATATSGGLETQYF
CDR3 DNA: TGTGCCACCGCGACTAGCGGGGGTTTAGAGACCCAGTACTTC

V gene: TRBV25-1
J gene: TRBJ1-2
clone size: -
D gene: -
CDR3 protein: CASSESNYGYTF
CDR3 DNA: TGTGCCAGCAGTGAAAGTAACTATGGCTACACCTTC

V gene: TRBV6-2/TRBV6-3
J gene: TRBJ1-2
clone size: -
D gene: TRBD1
CDR3 protein: CASSPRDRTHGYTF
CDR3 DNA: TGTGCCAGCAGTCCCCGGGACAGAACCCATGGCTACACCTTC

V gene: TRBV19
J gene: TRBJ1-2
clone size: -
D gene: TRBD1
CDR3 protein: CASRIGQAASRGYTF
CDR3 DNA: TGTGCCAGTAGAATAGGACAGGCCGCCTCGAGGGGCTACACCTTC

V gene: TRBV9
J gene: TRBJ2-1
clone size: -
D gene: TRBD2
CDR3 protein: CASSVSLPGLANEQFF
CDR3 DNA: TGTGCCAGCAGCGTAAGCCTACCGGGACTAGCTAATGAGCAGTTCTTC

V gene: TRBV6-1
J gene: TRBJ2-6
clone size: few
D gene: TRBD1
CDR3 protein: CAASEQGASGANVLTF
CDR3 DNA: TGTGCCGCCAGTGAACAGGGGGCTTCTGGGGCCAACGTCCTGACTTTC

V gene: TRBV6-5
J gene: TRBJ1-6
clone size: once
D gene: -
CDR3 protein: CASSSMGGFGSPLHF
CDR3 DNA: TGTGCCAGCAGTTCAATGGGGGGTTTTGGTTCACCCCTCCACTTT

V gene: TRBV24-1
J gene: TRBJ1-1
clone size: -
D gene: -
CDR3 protein: CATSDLEGRDTEAFF
CDR3 DNA: TGTGCCACCAGTGATTTAGAGGGGAGGGACACTGAAGCTTTCTTT